This is a list of T cell receptor beta chains from one sample in a study of control samples from healthy donors and cancer patients. Here immunoSEQ multiplex PCR was the method, and the copy in TCRdb shows in-frame clones only, minus some. In the table there are some 170,000 clones, nearly 96% of which are singletons. Sequencing input: blood. These receptor sequences come from a woman aged 25 to 39 in good health. Both conserved end residues are part of each CDR3. A D gene is named only where the DNA matches it firmly. Not all rows give a size; the values are once, few, many and, for expanded clones, a class.

TRBV6-5	.	TRBJ2-1	.	TGTGCCAGCGGACAGCGGACATACAATGAGCAGTTCTTC	CASGQRTYNEQFF
TRBV11-3	.	TRBJ2-3	.	TGTGCCAGCAGCTTAAGAACTAGTACCAGCACAGATACGCAGTATTTT	CASSLRTSTSTDTQYF
TRBV18	.	TRBJ2-2	.	TGTGCCAGCTCACCACGGGGGACGGTCGCCGGGGAGCTGTTTTTT	CASSPRGTVAGELFF
TRBV6-6	TRBD2	TRBJ2-7	.	TGTGCCAGCAGCCAGTCTTCGCGGGGGGCCCCCGAGCAGTACTTC	CASSQSSRGAPEQYF
TRBV6-4	.	TRBJ1-2	.	TGTGCCAGCAGTGACGGGGCAGGTCACTATGGCTACACCTTC	CASSDGAGHYGYTF
TRBV28	.	TRBJ1-6	.	TGTGCCAGCAGTTTATCGGCACAGTTTTATTCACCCCTCCACTTT	CASSLSAQFYSPLHF
TRBV15	.	TRBJ1-2	.	TGTGCCACCGGGGATTCCTCAAGGACAAACTATGGCTACACCTTC	CATGDSSRTNYGYTF
TRBV3-1/TRBV3-2	.	TRBJ2-2	.	TGTGCCAGCAGCCAAGATCTTTCCGGGTCGTCGAACACCGGGGAGCTGTTTTTT	CASSQDLSGSSNTGELFF
TRBV11-3	TRBD1	TRBJ2-5	once	TGTGCCAGCAGCTTAGATAACCCCTCGCCCTACAGGGGGCGTGGGGAGACCCAGTACTTC	CASSLDNPSPYRGRGETQYF
TRBV7-9	TRBD2	TRBJ2-3	.	TGTGCCAGTTCCCTTGGGACGGGAGGGCGCACAGATACGCAGTATTTT	CASSLGTGGRTDTQYF
TRBV27	TRBD1	TRBJ1-1	.	TGTGCCAGCAGTTTCTTGCATTTGGCAGGGGGCGCGGTCACTGAAGCTTTCTTT	CASSFLHLAGGAVTEAFF
TRBV5-6	.	TRBJ1-2	.	TGTGCCAGCAGCTTGATCGAGGGGACCTATGGCTACACCTTC	CASSLIEGTYGYTF
TRBV3-1/TRBV3-2	.	TRBJ2-3	.	TGTGCCAGCAGCCAAGATCTGGTTTCGGGATCGAATACGCAGTATTTT	CASSQDLVSGSNTQYF